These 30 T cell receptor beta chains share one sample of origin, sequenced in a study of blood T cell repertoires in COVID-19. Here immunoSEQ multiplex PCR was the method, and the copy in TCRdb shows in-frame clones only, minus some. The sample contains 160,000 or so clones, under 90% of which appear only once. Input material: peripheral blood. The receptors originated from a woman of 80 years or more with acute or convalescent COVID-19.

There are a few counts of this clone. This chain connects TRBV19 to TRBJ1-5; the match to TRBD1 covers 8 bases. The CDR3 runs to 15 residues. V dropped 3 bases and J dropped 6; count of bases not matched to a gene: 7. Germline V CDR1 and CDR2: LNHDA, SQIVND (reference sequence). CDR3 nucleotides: TGTGCCAGTAGTATCGGACAGGGAAGAGGTCAGCCCCAGCATTTT. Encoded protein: CASSIGQGRGQPQHF. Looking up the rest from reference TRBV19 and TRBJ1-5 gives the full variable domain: DGGITQSPKYLFRKEGQNVTLSCEQNLNHDAMYWYRQDPGQGLRLIYYSQIVNDFQKGDIAEGYSVSREKKESFPLTVTSAQKNPTAFYLCASSIGQGRGQPQHFGDGTRLSIL.

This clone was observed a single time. DNA of the CDR3: TGTGCCAGCAGTCCGCAGGGGGGACCCGGGGAGCTGTTTTTT. Its protein product is CASSPQGGPGELFF. The V and J genes are TRBV6-4 and TRBJ2-2; D perhaps matches TRBD1 (7 bases). The CDR3 sequence is 14 residues long. Germline V gene lookup returns CDR1 MRHNA and CDR2 SNTAGT. Trimming stripped 5 bases from V and 6 bases from J, with 13 bases between.

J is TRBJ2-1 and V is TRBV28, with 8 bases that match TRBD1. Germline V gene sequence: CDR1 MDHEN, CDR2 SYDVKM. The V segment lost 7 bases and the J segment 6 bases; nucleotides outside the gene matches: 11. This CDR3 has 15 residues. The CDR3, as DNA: TGTGCCAGCACCCAAGGGTGGACAGGGATCAATGAGCAGTTCTTC. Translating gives CASTQGWTGINEQFF.

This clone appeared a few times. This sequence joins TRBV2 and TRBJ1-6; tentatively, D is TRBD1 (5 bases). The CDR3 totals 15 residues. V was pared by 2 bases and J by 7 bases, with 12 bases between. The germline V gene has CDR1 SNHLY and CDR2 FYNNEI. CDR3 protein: CASSELTAANSPLHF. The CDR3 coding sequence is TGTGCCAGCAGTGAATTGACAGCAGCAAATTCACCCCTCCACTTT.

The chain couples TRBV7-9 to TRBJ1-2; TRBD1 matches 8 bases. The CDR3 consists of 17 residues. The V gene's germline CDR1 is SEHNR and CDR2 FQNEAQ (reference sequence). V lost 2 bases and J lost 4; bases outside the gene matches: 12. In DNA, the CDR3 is TGTGCCAGCAGCTTAAGAACCCTGGACAGGGAATCCTATGGCTACACCTTC. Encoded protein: CASSLRTLDRESYGYTF.

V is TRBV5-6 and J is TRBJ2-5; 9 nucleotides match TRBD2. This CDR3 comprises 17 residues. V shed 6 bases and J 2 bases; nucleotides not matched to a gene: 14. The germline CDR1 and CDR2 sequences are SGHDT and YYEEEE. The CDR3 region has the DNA TGTGCCAGCACCTCACTCCATTTAGCGGGAGAGCAAGAGACCCAGTACTTC. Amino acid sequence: CASTSLHLAGEQETQYF. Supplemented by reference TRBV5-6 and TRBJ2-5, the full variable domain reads DAGVTQSPTHLIKTRGQQVTLRCSPKSGHDTVSWYQQALGQGPQFIFQYYEEEERQRGNFPDRFSGHQFPNYSSELNVNALLLGDSALYLCASTSLHLAGEQETQYFGPGTRLLVL.

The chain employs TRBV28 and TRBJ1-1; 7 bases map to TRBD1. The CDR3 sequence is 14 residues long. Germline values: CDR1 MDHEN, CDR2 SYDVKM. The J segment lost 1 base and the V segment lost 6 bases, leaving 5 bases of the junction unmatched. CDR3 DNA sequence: TGTGCCAGCAGAGAGACAGGGACGAACACTGAAGCTTTCTTT. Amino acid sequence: CASRETGTNTEAFF.

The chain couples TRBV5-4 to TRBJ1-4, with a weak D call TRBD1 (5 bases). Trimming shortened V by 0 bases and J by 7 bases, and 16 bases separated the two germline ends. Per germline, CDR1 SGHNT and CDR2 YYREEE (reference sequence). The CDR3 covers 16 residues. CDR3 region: CASSLAPRAESEKLFF. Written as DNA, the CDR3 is TGTGCCAGCAGCTTGGCGCCCAGGGCGGAGAGTGAAAAACTGTTTTTT.

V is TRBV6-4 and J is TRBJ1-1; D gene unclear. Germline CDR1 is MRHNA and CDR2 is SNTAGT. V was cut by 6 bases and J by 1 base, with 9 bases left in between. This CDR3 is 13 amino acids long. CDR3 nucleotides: TGTGCCAGCAGGAACATCGAGAACACTGAAGCTTTCTTT. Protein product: CASRNIENTEAFF.

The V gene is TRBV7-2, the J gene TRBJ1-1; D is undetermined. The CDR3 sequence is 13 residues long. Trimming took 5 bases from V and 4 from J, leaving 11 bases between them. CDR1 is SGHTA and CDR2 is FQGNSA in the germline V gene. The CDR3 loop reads CASSKTLSTEAFF. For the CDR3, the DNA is TGTGCCAGCAGCAAGACATTGAGCACTGAAGCTTTCTTT.

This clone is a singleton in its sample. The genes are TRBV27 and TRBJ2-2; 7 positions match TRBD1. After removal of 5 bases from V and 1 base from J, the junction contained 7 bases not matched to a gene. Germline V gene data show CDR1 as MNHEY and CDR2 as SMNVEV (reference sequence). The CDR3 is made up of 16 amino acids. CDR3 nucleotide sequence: TGTGCCAGCAGTCTCCGCAGGACAGGGAACACCGGGGAGCTGTTTTTT. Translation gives CASSLRRTGNTGELFF.

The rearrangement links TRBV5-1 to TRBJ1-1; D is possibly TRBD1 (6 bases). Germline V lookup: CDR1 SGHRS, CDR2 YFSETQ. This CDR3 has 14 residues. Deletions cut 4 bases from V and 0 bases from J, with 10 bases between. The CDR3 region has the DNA TGCGCCAGCAGCAAGGGACACCTGAACACTGAAGCTTTCTTT. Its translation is CASSKGHLNTEAFF.

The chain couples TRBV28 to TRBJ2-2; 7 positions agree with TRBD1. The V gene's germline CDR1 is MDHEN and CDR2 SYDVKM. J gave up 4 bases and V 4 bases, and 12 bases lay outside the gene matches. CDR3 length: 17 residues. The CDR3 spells CASSSVLQGMGTGELFF. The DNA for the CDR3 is TGTGCCAGCAGTTCCGTTTTACAGGGGATGGGCACCGGGGAGCTGTTTTTT. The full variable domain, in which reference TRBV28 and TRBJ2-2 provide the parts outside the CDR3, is DVKVTQSSRYLVKRTGEKVFLECVQDMDHENMFWYRQDPGLGLRLIYFSYDVKMKEKGDIPEGYSVSREKKERFSLILESASTNQTSMYLCASSSVLQGMGTGELFFGEGSRLTVL.

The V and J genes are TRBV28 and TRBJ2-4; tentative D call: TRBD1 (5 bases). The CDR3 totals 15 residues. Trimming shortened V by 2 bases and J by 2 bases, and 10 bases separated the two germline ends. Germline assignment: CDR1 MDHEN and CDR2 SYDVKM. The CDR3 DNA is TGTGCCAGCAGTTTACTGCAGGGTCCCAAAAACATTCAGTACTTC. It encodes CASSLLQGPKNIQYF.

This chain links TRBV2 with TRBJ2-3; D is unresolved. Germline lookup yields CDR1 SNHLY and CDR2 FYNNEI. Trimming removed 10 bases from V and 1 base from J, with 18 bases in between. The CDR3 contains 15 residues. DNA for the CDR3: TGTGCCACTCTCGAATGGCCTCGGGGCACAGATACGCAGTATTTT. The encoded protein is CATLEWPRGTDTQYF.

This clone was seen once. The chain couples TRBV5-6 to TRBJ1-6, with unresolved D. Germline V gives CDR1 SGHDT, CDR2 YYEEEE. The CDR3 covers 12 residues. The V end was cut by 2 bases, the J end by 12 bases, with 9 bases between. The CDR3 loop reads CASSFARGPLHF. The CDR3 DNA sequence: TGTGCCAGCAGCTTCGCCAGAGGACCCCTCCACTTT. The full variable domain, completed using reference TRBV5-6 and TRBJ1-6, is DAGVTQSPTHLIKTRGQQVTLRCSPKSGHDTVSWYQQALGQGPQFIFQYYEEEERQRGNFPDRFSGHQFPNYSSELNVNALLLGDSALYLCASSFARGPLHFGNGTRLTVT.

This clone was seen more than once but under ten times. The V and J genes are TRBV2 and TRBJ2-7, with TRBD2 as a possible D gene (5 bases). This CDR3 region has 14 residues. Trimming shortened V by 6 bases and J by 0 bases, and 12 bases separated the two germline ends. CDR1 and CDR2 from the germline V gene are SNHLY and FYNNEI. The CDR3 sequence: CASRGALGSYEQYF. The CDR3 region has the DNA TGTGCCAGCAGGGGAGCATTGGGCTCCTACGAGCAGTACTTC.

DNA of the CDR3: TGCGCCAGCAGTTTCGGGGACAGGGTCGACAATGAGCAGTTCTTC. It specifies CASSFGDRVDNEQFF. The chain joins TRBV5-1 to TRBJ2-1; 9 bases map to TRBD1. The CDR3 is 15 amino acids. V lost 5 bases, J lost 5 bases, and 8 bases stayed unmatched. Germline V gene lookup returns CDR1 SGHRS and CDR2 YFSETQ. The whole variable domain, filled in from reference TRBV5-1 and TRBJ2-1, reads KAGVTQTPRYLIKTRGQQVTLSCSPISGHRSVSWYQQTPGQGLQFLFEYFSETQRNKGNFPGRFSGRQFSNSRSEMNVSTLELGDSALYLCASSFGDRVDNEQFFGPGTRLTVL.

The CDR3, as DNA: TGTGCCAGGGGACAGGGGCTTGCAACTAATGAAAAACTGTTTTTT. Amino acid sequence: CARGQGLATNEKLFF. The chain employs TRBV6-6 and TRBJ1-4, with 10 positions matching TRBD1. The CDR3 totals 15 residues. J was trimmed by 0 bases and V by 9 bases; bases with no gene match: 4. Germline V gives CDR1 MNHNY, CDR2 SVGAGI (reference sequence).

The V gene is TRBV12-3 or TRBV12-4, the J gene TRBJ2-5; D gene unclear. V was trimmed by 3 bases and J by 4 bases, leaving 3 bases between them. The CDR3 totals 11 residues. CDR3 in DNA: TGTGCCAGCAGTTTCGGAGAGACCCAGTACTTC. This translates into CASSFGETQYF.

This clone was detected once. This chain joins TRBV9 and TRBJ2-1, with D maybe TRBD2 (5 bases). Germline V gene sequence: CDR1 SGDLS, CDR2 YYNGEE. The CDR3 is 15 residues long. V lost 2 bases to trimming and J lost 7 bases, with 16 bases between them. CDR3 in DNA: TGTGCCAGCAGCGTGGGAGTAGGAGGACTGAATGAGCAGTTCTTC. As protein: CASSVGVGGLNEQFF.

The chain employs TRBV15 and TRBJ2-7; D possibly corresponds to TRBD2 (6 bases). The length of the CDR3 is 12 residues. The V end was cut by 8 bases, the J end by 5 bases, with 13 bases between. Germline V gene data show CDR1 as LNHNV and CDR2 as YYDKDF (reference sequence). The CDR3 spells CATATRIHEQYF. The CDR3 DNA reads TGTGCCACCGCGACTAGGATCCACGAGCAGTACTTC.

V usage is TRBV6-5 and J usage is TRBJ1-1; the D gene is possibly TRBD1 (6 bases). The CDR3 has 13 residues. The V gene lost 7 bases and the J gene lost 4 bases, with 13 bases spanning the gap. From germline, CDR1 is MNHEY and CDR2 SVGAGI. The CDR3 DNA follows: TGTGCCAGCACCAATCGAGGGGGCACTGAAGCTTTCTTT. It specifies CASTNRGGTEAFF.

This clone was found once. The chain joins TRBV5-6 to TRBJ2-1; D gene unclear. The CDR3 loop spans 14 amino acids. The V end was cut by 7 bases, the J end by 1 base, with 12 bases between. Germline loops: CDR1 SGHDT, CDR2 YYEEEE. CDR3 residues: CASCKRISYNEQFF. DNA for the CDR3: TGTGCCAGCTGTAAGCGAATTTCCTACAATGAGCAGTTCTTC.

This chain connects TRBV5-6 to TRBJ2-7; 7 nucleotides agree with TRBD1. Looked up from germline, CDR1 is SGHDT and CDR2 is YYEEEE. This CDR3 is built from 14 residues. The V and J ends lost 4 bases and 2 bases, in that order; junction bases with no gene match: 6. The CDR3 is CASSRQGWTYEQYF. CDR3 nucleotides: TGTGCCAGCAGCAGACAGGGATGGACCTACGAGCAGTACTTC.

The CDR3 region has the DNA TGTGCCAGCAGCTTGGACGGCAGGGACTATGGCTACACCTTC. This codes for CASSLDGRDYGYTF. V gene TRBV5-6 combines with J gene TRBJ1-2; D is perhaps TRBD1 (5 bases). Looked up from germline, CDR1 is SGHDT and CDR2 is YYEEEE. Trimming cost V 0 bases and J 3 bases, with 9 bases left between them. This CDR3 contains 14 residues.

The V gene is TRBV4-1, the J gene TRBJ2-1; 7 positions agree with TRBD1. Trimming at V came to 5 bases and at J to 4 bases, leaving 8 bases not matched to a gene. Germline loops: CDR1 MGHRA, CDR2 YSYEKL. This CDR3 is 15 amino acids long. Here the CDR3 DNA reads TGCGCCAGCAGCTCACAGGGGTACCGGTACAATGAGCAGTTCTTC. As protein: CASSSQGYRYNEQFF.

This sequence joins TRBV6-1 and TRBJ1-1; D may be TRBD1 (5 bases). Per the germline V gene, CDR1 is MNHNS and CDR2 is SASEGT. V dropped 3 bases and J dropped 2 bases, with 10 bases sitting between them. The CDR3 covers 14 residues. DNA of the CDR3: TGTGCCAGCAGTGACCGGGGGGGTAACACTGAAGCTTTCTTT. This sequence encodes CASSDRGGNTEAFF.

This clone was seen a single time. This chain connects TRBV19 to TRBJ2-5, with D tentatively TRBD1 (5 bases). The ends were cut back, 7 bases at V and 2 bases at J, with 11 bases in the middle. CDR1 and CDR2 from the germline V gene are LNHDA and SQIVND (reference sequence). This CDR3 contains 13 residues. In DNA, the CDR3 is TGTGCCAGTAATGTCCCAGGGCAAGAGACCCAGTACTTC. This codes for CASNVPGQETQYF.

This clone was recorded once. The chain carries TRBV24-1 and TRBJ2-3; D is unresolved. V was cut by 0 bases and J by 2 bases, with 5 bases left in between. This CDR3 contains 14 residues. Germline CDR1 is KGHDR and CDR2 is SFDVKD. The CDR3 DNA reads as TGTGCCACCAGTGATTTGGGGCTCACAGATACGCAGTATTTT. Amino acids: CATSDLGLTDTQYF.